This T cell receptor (beta chain) stems from a study of T-cell reconstitution after alpha-beta-depleted transplantation in children. Regarding the study as a whole: Certain patients had high TCRbeta diversity at day 60, and it came from recipient T cells and thymic progenitors that survived. T-cell numbers and diversity, one year after transplant, stemmed largely from T cells that were newly produced. At around two months after transplant, the alpha-beta T cells were reportedly derived from several hundred expanded clones that came from non-depleted graft cells.

A library of TCRbeta sequences, prepared with unique molecular identifiers, was generated. TCRdb recomputed calls from the PCR reads with MiXCR, one row per CDR3 protein. Here the sample spans roughly 570,000 distinct CDR3 sequences, about a quarter being singletons. This clonotype has only a few counts. Antigen specificity is unknown. There are 14 residues in the CDR3. The ends were cut back, 10 bases at V and 6 bases at J, with 21 bases in the middle. CDR1 SGHRS and CDR2 YFSETQ come from the germline V gene. This clonotype originated in a boy under two years old with Wiskott-Aldrich syndrome, due to receive a stem cell transplant. The V and J genes are TRBV5-1 and TRBJ2-3; TRBD2 might be the D (5 bases). The sequencing here drew on PBMCs, taken before TCRalphabeta/CD19-depleted stem cell transplant. The CDR3 reads CAGEVGAESDTQYF. CDR3 coding DNA: TGCGCCGGTGAAGTGGGAGCGGAGAGTGATACGCAGTATTTT. Filled out from reference TRBV5-1 and TRBJ2-3, the complete variable domain reads KAGVTQTPRYLIKTRGQQVTLSCSPISGHRSVSWYQQTPGQGLQFLFEYFSETQRNKGNFPGRFSGRQFSNSRSEMNVSTLELGDSALYLCAGEVGAESDTQYFGPGTRLTVL.